This is a list of T cell receptor beta chains from one sample in a study of blood T cell repertoires in COVID-19. Profiled with immunoSEQ multiplex PCR; TCRdb holds only in-frame clones, not every one. Of some 490,000 clones listed, approximately 91% are singletons. The sequenced sample consisted of PBMCs or T cells enriched from blood (not recorded which). These receptors all come from a woman aged 55-70 years who had recovered from COVID-19. Both conserved end residues are part of each CDR3. A D gene is named only where the DNA matches it firmly. Expanded clones get a size class; other rows say once, few or many, or leave the size out.

J gene: TRBJ2-1; clone size: .; D gene: .; V gene: TRBV6-5; CDR3 protein: CASRRGRTNNEQFF; CDR3 DNA: TGTGCCAGCAGGAGAGGTCGGACTAACAATGAGCAGTTCTTC
J gene: TRBJ2-7; clone size: .; D gene: TRBD1; V gene: TRBV11-2; CDR3 protein: CASSPQGAYYEQYF; CDR3 DNA: TGTGCCAGCAGCCCACAGGGGGCCTACTACGAGCAGTACTTC
J gene: TRBJ1-4; clone size: .; D gene: TRBD1; V gene: TRBV19; CDR3 protein: CASSPGTVGDEKLFF; CDR3 DNA: TGTGCCAGTAGTCCTGGGACAGTCGGGGATGAAAAACTGTTTTTT
J gene: TRBJ2-2; clone size: .; D gene: TRBD2; V gene: TRBV3-1/TRBV3-2; CDR3 protein: CASSLLAGGNTGELFF; CDR3 DNA: TGTGCCAGCAGCCTGTTAGCGGGGGGTAACACCGGGGAGCTGTTTTTT
J gene: TRBJ2-6; clone size: .; D gene: TRBD1; V gene: TRBV30; CDR3 protein: CAWSQQGKGSSGANVLTF; CDR3 DNA: TGTGCCTGGAGTCAACAGGGGAAAGGTTCTTCTGGGGCCAACGTCCTGACTTTC
J gene: TRBJ2-1; clone size: .; D gene: .; V gene: TRBV7-8; CDR3 protein: CASSLDRAQGDNEQFF; CDR3 DNA: TGTGCCAGCAGCTTAGACAGGGCCCAGGGTGACAATGAGCAGTTCTTC
J gene: TRBJ2-1; clone size: .; D gene: .; V gene: TRBV14; CDR3 protein: CASSQALNEQFF; CDR3 DNA: TGTGCCAGCAGCCAAGCCCTTAATGAGCAGTTCTTC
J gene: TRBJ2-7; clone size: .; D gene: .; V gene: TRBV25-1; CDR3 protein: CASSERQSSYEQYF; CDR3 DNA: TGTGCCAGCAGTGAGAGGCAAAGCTCCTACGAGCAGTACTTC
J gene: TRBJ2-1; clone size: .; D gene: TRBD2; V gene: TRBV7-9; CDR3 protein: CASFYAASGGVEQFF; CDR3 DNA: TGTGCCAGCTTCTACGCGGCTAGCGGGGGGGTTGAGCAGTTCTTC
J gene: TRBJ2-2; clone size: .; D gene: .; V gene: TRBV7-8; CDR3 protein: CASSLLQLVTANMNTGELFF; CDR3 DNA: TGTGCCAGCAGCTTGTTACAGCTTGTTACAGCAAACATGAACACCGGGGAGCTGTTTTTT
J gene: TRBJ1-5; clone size: .; D gene: .; V gene: TRBV5-1; CDR3 protein: CASSLARVNSNQPQHF; CDR3 DNA: TGCGCCAGCAGCTTGGCCAGGGTCAATAGCAATCAGCCCCAGCATTTT
J gene: TRBJ2-7; clone size: .; D gene: TRBD1; V gene: TRBV4-1; CDR3 protein: CASSPPGQGEYEQYF; CDR3 DNA: TGCGCCAGCAGCCCCCCGGGACAGGGGGAATACGAGCAGTACTTC
J gene: TRBJ2-5; clone size: .; D gene: TRBD2; V gene: TRBV5-4; CDR3 protein: CASSLAEGLVTETQYF; CDR3 DNA: TGTGCCAGCAGCTTGGCCGAGGGACTAGTCACAGAGACCCAGTACTTC
J gene: TRBJ2-7; clone size: .; D gene: .; V gene: TRBV7-9; CDR3 protein: CASSLGNSYEQYF; CDR3 DNA: TGTGCCAGCAGCTTAGGTAACTCCTACGAGCAGTACTTC
J gene: TRBJ2-7; clone size: .; D gene: TRBD1; V gene: TRBV28; CDR3 protein: CASNPAGGYEQYF; CDR3 DNA: TGTGCCAGCAATCCCGCAGGGGGCTACGAGCAGTACTTC
J gene: TRBJ1-2; clone size: .; D gene: .; V gene: TRBV28; CDR3 protein: CASRQGNDYGYTF; CDR3 DNA: TGTGCCAGCAGACAGGGAAATGACTATGGCTACACCTTC
J gene: TRBJ1-2; clone size: .; D gene: .; V gene: TRBV15; CDR3 protein: CATSRELGPVRHGYTF; CDR3 DNA: TGTGCCACCAGCAGAGAGTTGGGGCCAGTGAGGCATGGCTACACCTTC
J gene: TRBJ2-1; clone size: .; D gene: .; V gene: TRBV27; CDR3 protein: CASSLRGAGYNEQFF; CDR3 DNA: TGTGCCAGCAGTTTACGGGGGGCTGGCTACAATGAGCAGTTCTTC
J gene: TRBJ1-5; clone size: once; D gene: TRBD1; V gene: TRBV7-8; CDR3 protein: CASSLTGGQPQHF; CDR3 DNA: TGTGCCAGCAGCTTAACAGGGGGCCAGCCCCAGCATTTT
J gene: TRBJ2-7; clone size: .; D gene: TRBD1; V gene: TRBV24-1; CDR3 protein: CATSDPRDRDGYEQYF; CDR3 DNA: TGTGCCACCAGTGATCCCCGGGACAGGGACGGCTACGAGCAGTACTTC
J gene: TRBJ1-1; clone size: .; D gene: .; V gene: TRBV6-5; CDR3 protein: CASSPEIGSGEAFF; CDR3 DNA: TGTGCCAGCAGTCCAGAAATAGGGAGCGGAGAAGCTTTCTTT
J gene: TRBJ1-4; clone size: .; D gene: .; V gene: TRBV5-4; CDR3 protein: CASSPGGDEKLFF; CDR3 DNA: TGTGCCAGCAGCCCGGGGGGGGATGAAAAACTGTTTTTT
J gene: TRBJ2-1; clone size: .; D gene: TRBD2; V gene: TRBV2; CDR3 protein: CASTELAVSTDEQFF; CDR3 DNA: TGTGCCAGCACCGAGCTAGCGGTCTCCACGGATGAGCAGTTCTTC
J gene: TRBJ1-1; clone size: few; D gene: TRBD1; V gene: TRBV2; CDR3 protein: CASSAMTGAFF; CDR3 DNA: TGTGCCAGCAGTGCGATGACAGGGGCTTTCTTT
J gene: TRBJ1-1; clone size: .; D gene: .; V gene: TRBV2; CDR3 protein: CASSEATEDYRATEAFF; CDR3 DNA: TGTGCCAGCAGTGAAGCCACTGAAGACTACAGGGCCACTGAAGCTTTCTTT
J gene: TRBJ2-2; clone size: .; D gene: TRBD1; V gene: TRBV2; CDR3 protein: CASGADRANTGELFF; CDR3 DNA: TGTGCCAGCGGGGCGGACAGGGCGAACACCGGGGAGCTGTTTTTT